A single sample is the source of the 20 T cell receptor beta chains below, sequenced in a study of blood T cell repertoires in COVID-19. Sequencing was performed with immunoSEQ multiplex PCR; in TCRdb, only in-frame clones are kept and a portion is missing. The sample lists around 250,000 clones; approximately 86% were seen once. The sample was peripheral blood. The receptors stem from a woman in her seventies with active or convalescent COVID-19.

The V call is TRBV10-1, the J call TRBJ2-3, with unresolved D. V dropped 9 bases and J dropped 0 bases, with 7 bases sitting between them. The germline V gene has CDR1 WNHNN and CDR2 SYGVQD (reference sequence). This CDR3 is built from 12 residues. The CDR3 DNA reads TGCGCCAGGACAAGTAGCACAGATACGCAGTATTTT. This codes for CARTSSTDTQYF.

V is TRBV24-1 and J is TRBJ2-7, with D unclear. Trimming took 3 bases from V and 0 from J, leaving 11 bases between them. The CDR3 runs 15 residues. The germline V gene has CDR1 KGHDR and CDR2 SFDVKD. CDR3 residues: CATSDTQAYSYEQYF. CDR3 sequence (DNA): TGTGCCACCAGTGATACGCAGGCTTACTCCTACGAGCAGTACTTC.

The rearrangement joins TRBV10-2 to TRBJ1-1; 7 nucleotides match TRBD1. V was clipped by 6 bases and J by 3 bases; unmatched bases: 7. This CDR3 is 14 amino acids long. The germline V gene encodes CDR1 WSHSY and CDR2 SAAADI. The CDR3 loop is CASRSRGPYTEAFF. For the CDR3, the DNA is TGCGCCAGCAGATCGAGGGGGCCGTACACTGAAGCTTTCTTT.

This rearrangement joins TRBV11-2 to TRBJ1-4; TRBD1 aligns across 7 bases. This CDR3 has 14 amino acids. The germline CDR1 and CDR2 sequences are SGHAT and FQNNGV. Trimming at V came to 5 bases and at J to 7 bases, leaving 7 bases not matched to a gene. CDR3: CASSPTGRGEKLFF. CDR3 bases: TGTGCCAGCAGCCCGACAGGGAGAGGTGAAAAACTGTTTTTT.

The rearrangement joins TRBV27 to TRBJ2-5, with TRBD2 identical over 7 bases. V was clipped by 1 base and J by 0 bases; unmatched bases: 5. The CDR3 sequence is 16 residues long. CDR1 is MNHEY and CDR2 is SMNVEV in the germline V gene (reference sequence). The CDR3 spells CASSLWDRGDQETQYF. The CDR3 DNA follows: TGTGCCAGCAGTTTATGGGATCGGGGGGACCAAGAGACCCAGTACTTC.

The chain combines TRBV18 with TRBJ1-4, with TRBD1 matching over 8 bases. V was clipped by 2 bases and J by 8 bases; unmatched bases: 13. Germline values: CDR1 KGHSH, CDR2 LQKENI. The CDR3 contains 17 residues. In DNA form, the CDR3 reads TGTGCCAGCTCACCAAATTCTGCGACAGGGGCGCGAGAAAAACTGTTTTTT. Residues: CASSPNSATGAREKLFF.

V gene TRBV6-5 combines with J gene TRBJ1-4, with TRBD1 matching 8 bases. The CDR3 is 14 amino acids. Germline assignment: CDR1 MNHEY and CDR2 SVGAGI. The V and J ends lost 4 bases and 7 bases, in that order; junction bases with no gene match: 5. The CDR3 sequence is CASSSQGAREKLFF. CDR3 DNA: TGTGCCAGCAGTTCTCAGGGGGCGCGTGAAAAACTGTTTTTT.

V usage is TRBV18 and J usage is TRBJ1-2; 9 nucleotides match TRBD1. The CDR3 is made up of 12 amino acids. V shed 3 bases, J shed 12 bases, and the junction held 5 bases outside the gene matches. Germline assignment: CDR1 KGHSH and CDR2 LQKENI. Here the CDR3 reads CASSPWTGENTF. The CDR3 DNA sequence: TGTGCCAGCTCACCTTGGACAGGGGAAAACACCTTC.

About this clone itself: A read error may produce the germline difference seen at one junction end. This chain joins TRBV7-2 and TRBJ1-2, with D uncertain. Germline V lookup: CDR1 SGHTA, CDR2 FQGNSA. The CDR3 runs 15 residues. In DNA, the CDR3 is TGTGCCAGCAGCTTAGTGGCTCATGTGAATGATGGCAACACCTTC. Encoded protein: CASSLVAHVNDGNTF.

This chain uses TRBV10-2 with TRBJ2-5; unclear D gene. Per germline, CDR1 WSHSY and CDR2 SAAADI. V gave up 6 bases and J gave up 2 bases, with 7 bases separating them. The CDR3 runs to 12 residues. The CDR3 protein is CASSMRQETQYF. The CDR3 bases are TGCGCCAGCAGCATGAGACAAGAGACCCAGTACTTC.

The gene calls are TRBV7-2 and TRBJ2-7; no reliable D call. The V gene lost 0 bases and the J gene lost 3 bases, with 3 bases spanning the gap. The germline CDR1 and CDR2 sequences are SGHTA and FQGNSA. The CDR3 contains 12 residues. CDR3 sequence: CASSLAHYEQYF. The CDR3 nucleotides are TGTGCCAGCAGCTTAGCCCACTACGAGCAGTACTTC.

The V and J genes are TRBV27 and TRBJ1-2; maybe TRBD1 (6 bases). V was pared by 6 bases and J by 4 bases, with 12 bases between. This CDR3 is built from 13 residues. CDR1 and CDR2 from the germline V gene are MNHEY and SMNVEV (reference sequence). For the CDR3, the DNA is TGTGCCAGCAGACAGGGCCCAGGCTATGGCTACACCTTC. Protein: CASRQGPGYGYTF.

The chain recombines TRBV6-5 with TRBJ1-1; D unresolved. The CDR3 length is 11 residues. V lost 7 bases to trimming and J lost 9 bases, with 12 bases between them. Germline V gene data show CDR1 as MNHEY and CDR2 as SVGAGI. The CDR3 sequence: CASIQAFQAFF. CDR3 bases: TGTGCCAGCATCCAGGCCTTCCAAGCTTTCTTT.

The chain recombines TRBV6-2 or TRBV6-3 with TRBJ1-1; D is uncertain. The CDR3 sequence is 16 residues long. Germline values: CDR1 MNHEY, CDR2 SVGEGT. Trimming cost V 4 bases and J 0 bases, with 15 bases left between them. CDR3 amino acids: CASSSLVNILNTEAFF. DNA of the CDR3: TGTGCCAGCAGTTCCCTGGTTAACATCCTGAACACTGAAGCTTTCTTT.

This sequence joins TRBV6-5 and TRBJ1-4, with D tentatively TRBD1 (6 bases). V was shortened by 4 bases and J by 4 bases, with 10 bases between the two germline ends. This CDR3 is built from 14 residues. Germline V CDR1 and CDR2: MNHEY, SVGAGI. Here the CDR3 reads CASSSQGFNEKLFF. The CDR3 DNA reads as TGTGCCAGCAGTTCCCAGGGGTTTAATGAAAAACTGTTTTTT.

The chain is built from TRBV3-1 (or the pseudogene TRBV3-2) and TRBJ2-7, with 10 bases aligning to TRBD2. The germline CDR1 and CDR2 sequences are LGHDT and YNNKEL (reference sequence). V lost 4 bases to trimming and J lost 6 bases; unmatched junction nucleotides: 15. The CDR3 loop spans 17 amino acids. CDR3 nucleotides: TGTGCCAGCAGCCTCAACCCGTGGTTAGCGGGGGGAGGCGAGCAGTACTTC. This encodes CASSLNPWLAGGGEQYF.

The rearrangement links TRBV6-1 to TRBJ2-2; the match to TRBD1 covers 7 bases. CDR1 is MNHNS and CDR2 is SASEGT in the germline V gene. V was pared by 3 bases and J by 0 bases, with 1 base of the junction left unmatched. The CDR3 is made up of 15 amino acids. CDR3 coding DNA: TGTGCCAGCAGTGAGACAGGGACGAACACCGGGGAGCTGTTTTTT. This encodes CASSETGTNTGELFF.

This chain joins TRBV6-5 and TRBJ1-5, with D possibly matching TRBD1 (6 bases). The CDR3 loop spans 16 amino acids. The germline gives CDR1 MNHEY, CDR2 SVGAGI. V dropped 4 bases and J dropped 3 bases, with 16 bases sitting between them. CDR3 sequence reads: CASSSLAGAHNQPQHF. CDR3 coding DNA: TGTGCCAGCAGTTCGCTCGCAGGGGCGCACAATCAGCCCCAGCATTTT.

This clone occurred once. The rearrangement links TRBV4-3 to TRBJ2-7, with a tentative D call TRBD1 (5 bases). V gave up 0 bases and J gave up 2 bases, with 11 bases separating them. The CDR3 runs 15 residues. Germline CDR1 and CDR2: LGHNA and YSLEER. CDR3 nucleotides: TGCGCCAGCAGCCAAGACTATCCAGGGCCCTACGAGCAGTACTTC. Translation gives CASSQDYPGPYEQYF.

The rearrangement links TRBV24-1 to TRBJ2-3; 7 positions match TRBD1. This CDR3 region has 15 residues. Germline trimming cut 3 bases from V and 1 base from J; bases unmatched to any gene: 3. Germline V lookup: CDR1 KGHDR, CDR2 SFDVKD. CDR3 region: CATSDPGTGTDTQYF. CDR3 sequence (DNA): TGTGCCACCAGTGATCCGGGGACAGGCACAGATACGCAGTATTTT.